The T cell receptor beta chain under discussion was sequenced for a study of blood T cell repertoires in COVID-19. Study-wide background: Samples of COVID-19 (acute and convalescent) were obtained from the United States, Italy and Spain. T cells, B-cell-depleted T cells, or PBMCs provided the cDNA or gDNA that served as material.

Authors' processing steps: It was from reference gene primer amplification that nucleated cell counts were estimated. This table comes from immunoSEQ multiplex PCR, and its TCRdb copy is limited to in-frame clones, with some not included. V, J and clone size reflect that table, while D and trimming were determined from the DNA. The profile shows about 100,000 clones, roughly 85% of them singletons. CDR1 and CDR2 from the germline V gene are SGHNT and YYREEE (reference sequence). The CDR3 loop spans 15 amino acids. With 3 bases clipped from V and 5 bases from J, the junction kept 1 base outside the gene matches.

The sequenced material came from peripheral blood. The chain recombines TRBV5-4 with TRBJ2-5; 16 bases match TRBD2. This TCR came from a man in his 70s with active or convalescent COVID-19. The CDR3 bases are TGTGCCAGCAGCTCGGGACTAGCGGGAGGGGAGACCCAGTACTTC. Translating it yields CASSSGLAGGETQYF.